Shown below are 2 T cell receptor beta chains from a single sample sequenced in a study of blood T cell repertoires in COVID-19. Clones were sequenced by immunoSEQ multiplex PCR, and TCRdb holds only the in-frame ones, with some missing. Among roughly 290,000 clones, around 91% were seen once, and the ten largest hold around 13%. Sequences were obtained from peripheral blood. Receptor source: an older woman with acute or convalescent COVID-19.

This rearrangement joins TRBV28 to TRBJ2-5; D perhaps matches TRBD2 (5 bases). There are 12 residues in the CDR3. Germline values: CDR1 MDHEN, CDR2 SYDVKM. Trimming removed 3 bases at V and 5 bases at J, with 7 bases between. The CDR3, as DNA: TGTGCCAGCAGTTTCGCGGGTGAGACCCAGTACTTC. The encoded protein is CASSFAGETQYF.

The chain combines TRBV18 with TRBJ1-1; D remains ambiguous. The V end lost 2 bases, the J end lost 0 bases, and 10 bases lay between the germline ends. Germline V lookup: CDR1 KGHSH, CDR2 LQKENI. The CDR3 loop spans 15 amino acids. CDR3 in DNA: TGTGCCAGCTCACCAGGGAGGGCCATGAACACTGAAGCTTTCTTT. It yields the protein CASSPGRAMNTEAFF.